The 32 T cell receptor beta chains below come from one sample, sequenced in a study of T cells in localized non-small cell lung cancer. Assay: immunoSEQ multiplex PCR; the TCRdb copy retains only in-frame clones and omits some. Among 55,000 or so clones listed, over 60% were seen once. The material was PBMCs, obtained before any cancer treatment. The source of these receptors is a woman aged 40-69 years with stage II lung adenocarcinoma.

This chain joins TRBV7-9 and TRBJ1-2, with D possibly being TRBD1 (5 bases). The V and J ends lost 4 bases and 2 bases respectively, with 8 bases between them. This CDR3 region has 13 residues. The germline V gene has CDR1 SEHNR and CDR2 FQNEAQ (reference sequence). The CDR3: CASSSGTNYGYTF. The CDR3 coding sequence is TGTGCCAGCAGCTCCGGGACCAACTATGGCTACACCTTC.

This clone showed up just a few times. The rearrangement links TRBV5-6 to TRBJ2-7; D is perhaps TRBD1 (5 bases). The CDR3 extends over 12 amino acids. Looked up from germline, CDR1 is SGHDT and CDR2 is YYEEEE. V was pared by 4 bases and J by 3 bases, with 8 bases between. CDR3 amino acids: CASSVQGYEQYF. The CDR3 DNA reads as TGTGCCAGCAGCGTTCAGGGCTACGAGCAGTACTTC.

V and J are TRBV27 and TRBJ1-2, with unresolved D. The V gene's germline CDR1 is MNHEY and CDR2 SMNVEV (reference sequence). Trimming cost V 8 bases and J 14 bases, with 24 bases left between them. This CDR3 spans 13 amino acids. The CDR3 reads CASAPGKPGNGTF. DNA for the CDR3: TGTGCCAGCGCGCCGGGAAAACCTGGAAATGGGACCTTC.

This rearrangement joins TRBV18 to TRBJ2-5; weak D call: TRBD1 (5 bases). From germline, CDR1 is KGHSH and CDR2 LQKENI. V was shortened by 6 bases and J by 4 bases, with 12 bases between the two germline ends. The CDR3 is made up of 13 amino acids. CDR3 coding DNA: TGTGCCAGCTCCCTAGGGGAAGTAGAGACCCAGTACTTC. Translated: CASSLGEVETQYF.

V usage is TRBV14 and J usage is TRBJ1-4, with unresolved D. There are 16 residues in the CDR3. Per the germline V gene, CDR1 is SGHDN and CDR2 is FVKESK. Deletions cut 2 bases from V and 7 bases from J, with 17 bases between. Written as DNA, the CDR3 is TGTGCCAGCAGCCAACAATCAAATAGGGTCGGTGAAAAACTGTTTTTT. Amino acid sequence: CASSQQSNRVGEKLFF.

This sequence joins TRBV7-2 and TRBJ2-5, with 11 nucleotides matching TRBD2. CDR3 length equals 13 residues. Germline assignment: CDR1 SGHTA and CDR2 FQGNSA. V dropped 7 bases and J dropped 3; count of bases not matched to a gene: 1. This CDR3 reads CASTLAGEETQYF. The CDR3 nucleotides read TGTGCCAGCACACTAGCGGGGGAAGAGACCCAGTACTTC.

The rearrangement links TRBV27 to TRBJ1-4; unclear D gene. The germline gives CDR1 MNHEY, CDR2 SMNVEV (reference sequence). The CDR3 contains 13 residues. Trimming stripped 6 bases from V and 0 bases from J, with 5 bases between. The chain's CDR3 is CASRGTTNEKLFF. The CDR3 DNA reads TGTGCCAGCAGGGGTACAACTAATGAAAAACTGTTTTTT.

DNA for the CDR3: TGTGCCAGCAGTGACGCTAGCTCCTACGAGCAGTACTTC. It translates to CASSDASSYEQYF. The V call is TRBV6-5, the J call TRBJ2-7, with unresolved D. Trimming pared 5 bases from V and 0 bases from J, leaving 8 bases between. This CDR3 has 13 amino acids. Germline V gene lookup returns CDR1 MNHEY and CDR2 SVGAGI.

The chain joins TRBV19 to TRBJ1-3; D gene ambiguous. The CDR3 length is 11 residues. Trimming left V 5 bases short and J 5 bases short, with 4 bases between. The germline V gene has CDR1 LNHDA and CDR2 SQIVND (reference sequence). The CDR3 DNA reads TGTGCCAGTAGTTATAGAAACACCATATATTTT. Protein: CASSYRNTIYF.

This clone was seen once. CDR3: CASSPGGSATISGNTIYF. The CDR3 nucleotides read TGTGCCAGCAGCCCGGGTGGGAGCGCCACCATCTCTGGAAACACCATATATTTT. The rearrangement uses TRBV11-3 and TRBJ1-3; D is undetermined. V lost 5 bases to trimming and J lost 0 bases, with 20 bases between them. The CDR3 spans 18 residues. Germline CDR1 reads SGHNT; CDR2 reads YENEEA.

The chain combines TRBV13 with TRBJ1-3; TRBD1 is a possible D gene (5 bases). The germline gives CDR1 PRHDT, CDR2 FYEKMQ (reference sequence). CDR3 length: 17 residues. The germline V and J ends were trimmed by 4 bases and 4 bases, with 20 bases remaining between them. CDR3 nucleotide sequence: TGTGCCAGCAGCTACTCCTGGGGCTCCTCGGTGGGAAACACCATATATTTT. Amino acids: CASSYSWGSSVGNTIYF.

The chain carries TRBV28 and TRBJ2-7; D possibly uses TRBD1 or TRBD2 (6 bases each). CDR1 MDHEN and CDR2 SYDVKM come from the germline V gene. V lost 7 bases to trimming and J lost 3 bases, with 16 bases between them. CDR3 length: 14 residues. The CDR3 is CASTRGEAYYEQYF. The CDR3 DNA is TGTGCCAGCACTAGGGGGGAAGCCTACTACGAGCAGTACTTC.

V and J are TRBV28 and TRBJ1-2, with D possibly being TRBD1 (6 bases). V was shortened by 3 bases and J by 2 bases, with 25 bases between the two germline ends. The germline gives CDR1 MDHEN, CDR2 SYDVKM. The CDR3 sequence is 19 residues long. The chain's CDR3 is CASSFMDRGRRASNYGYTF. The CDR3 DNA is TGTGCCAGCAGTTTTATGGACAGAGGGCGCCGAGCCTCCAACTATGGCTACACCTTC.

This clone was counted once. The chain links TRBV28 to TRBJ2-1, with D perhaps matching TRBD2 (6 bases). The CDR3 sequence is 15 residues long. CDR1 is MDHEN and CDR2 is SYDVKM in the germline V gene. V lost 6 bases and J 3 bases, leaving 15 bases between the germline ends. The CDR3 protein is CASSITGGFYNEQFF. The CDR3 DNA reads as TGTGCCAGCAGCATTACAGGAGGGTTCTACAATGAGCAGTTCTTC.

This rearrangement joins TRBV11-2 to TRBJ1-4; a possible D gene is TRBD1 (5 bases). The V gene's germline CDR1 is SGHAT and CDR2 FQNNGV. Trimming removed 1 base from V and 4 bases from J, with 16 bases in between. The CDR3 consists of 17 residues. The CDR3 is CASSLGRTGSDNEKLFF. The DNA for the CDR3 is TGTGCCAGCAGCTTAGGGAGAACAGGTTCGGATAATGAAAAACTGTTTTTT.

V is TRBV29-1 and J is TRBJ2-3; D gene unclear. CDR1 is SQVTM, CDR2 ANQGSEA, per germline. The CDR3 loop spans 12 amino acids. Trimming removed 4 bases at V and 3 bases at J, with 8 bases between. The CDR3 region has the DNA TGCAGCGTTGGTTTGGGGACAGATACGCAGTATTTT. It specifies CSVGLGTDTQYF.

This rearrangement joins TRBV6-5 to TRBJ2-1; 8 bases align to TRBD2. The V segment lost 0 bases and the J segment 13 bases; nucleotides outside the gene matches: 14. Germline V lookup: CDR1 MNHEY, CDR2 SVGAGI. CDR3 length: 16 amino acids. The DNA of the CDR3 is TGTGCCAGCAGTTACTCGGTTGCGGGGGGATGGGGAGGACAGTTCTTC. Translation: CASSYSVAGGWGGQFF.

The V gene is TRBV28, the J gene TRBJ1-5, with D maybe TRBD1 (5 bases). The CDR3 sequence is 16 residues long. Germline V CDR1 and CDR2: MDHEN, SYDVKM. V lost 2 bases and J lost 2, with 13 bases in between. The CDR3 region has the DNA TGTGCCAGCAGTTTAAGGGGACGGAAGGGCAATCAGCCCCAGCATTTT. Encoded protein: CASSLRGRKGNQPQHF. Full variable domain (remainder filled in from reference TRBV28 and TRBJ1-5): DVKVTQSSRYLVKRTGEKVFLECVQDMDHENMFWYRQDPGLGLRLIYFSYDVKMKEKGDIPEGYSVSREKKERFSLILESASTNQTSMYLCASSLRGRKGNQPQHFGDGTRLSIL.

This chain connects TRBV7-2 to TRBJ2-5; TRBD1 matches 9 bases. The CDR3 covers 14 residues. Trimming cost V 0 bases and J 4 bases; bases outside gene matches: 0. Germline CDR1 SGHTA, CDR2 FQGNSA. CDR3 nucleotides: TGTGCCAGCAGCTTAGCGGGACAGGGAGAGACCCAGTACTTC. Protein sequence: CASSLAGQGETQYF. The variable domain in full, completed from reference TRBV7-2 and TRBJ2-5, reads GAGVSQSPSNKVTEKGKDVELRCDPISGHTALYWYRQSLGQGLEFLIYFQGNSAPDKSGLPSDRFSAERTGGSVSTLTIQRTQQEDSAVYLCASSLAGQGETQYFGPGTRLLVL.

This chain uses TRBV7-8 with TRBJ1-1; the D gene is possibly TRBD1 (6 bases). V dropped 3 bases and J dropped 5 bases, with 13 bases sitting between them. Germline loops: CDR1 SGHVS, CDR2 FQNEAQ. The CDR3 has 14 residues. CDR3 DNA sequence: TGTGCCAGCAGCTTCGGGGGCGCCGGGACTGAAGCTTTCTTT. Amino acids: CASSFGGAGTEAFF.

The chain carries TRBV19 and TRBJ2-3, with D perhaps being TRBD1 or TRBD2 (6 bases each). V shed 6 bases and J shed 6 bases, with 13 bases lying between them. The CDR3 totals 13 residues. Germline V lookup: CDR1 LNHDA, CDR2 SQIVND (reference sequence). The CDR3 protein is CASRLGGVDTQYF. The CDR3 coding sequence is TGTGCCAGTAGGTTGGGGGGCGTGGATACGCAGTATTTT.

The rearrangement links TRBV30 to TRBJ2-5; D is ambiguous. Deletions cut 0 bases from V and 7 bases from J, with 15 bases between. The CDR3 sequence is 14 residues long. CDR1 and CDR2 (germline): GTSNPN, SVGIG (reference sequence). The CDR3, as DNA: TGTGCCTGGAGTGTACTTGTGGGCTCGGGGACCCAGTACTTC. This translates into CAWSVLVGSGTQYF.

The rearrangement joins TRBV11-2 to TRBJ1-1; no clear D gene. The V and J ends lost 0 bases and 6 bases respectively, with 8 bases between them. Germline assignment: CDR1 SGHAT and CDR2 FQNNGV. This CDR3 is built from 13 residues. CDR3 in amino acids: CASSLDRASEAFF. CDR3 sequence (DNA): TGTGCCAGCAGCTTAGATAGGGCCTCTGAAGCTTTCTTT.

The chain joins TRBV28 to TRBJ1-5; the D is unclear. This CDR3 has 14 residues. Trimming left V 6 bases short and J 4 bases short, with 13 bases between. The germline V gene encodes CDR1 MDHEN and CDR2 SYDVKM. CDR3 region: CASRPSLDNQPQHF. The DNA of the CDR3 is TGTGCCAGCAGGCCAAGTCTCGATAATCAGCCCCAGCATTTT.

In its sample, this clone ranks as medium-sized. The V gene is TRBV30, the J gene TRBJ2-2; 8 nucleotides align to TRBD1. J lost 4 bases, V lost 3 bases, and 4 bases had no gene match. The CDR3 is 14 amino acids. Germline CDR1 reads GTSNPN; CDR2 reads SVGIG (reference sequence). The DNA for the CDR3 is TGTGCCTGGAGAAGGACAGGGACCACCGGGGAGCTGTTTTTT. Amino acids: CAWRRTGTTGELFF.

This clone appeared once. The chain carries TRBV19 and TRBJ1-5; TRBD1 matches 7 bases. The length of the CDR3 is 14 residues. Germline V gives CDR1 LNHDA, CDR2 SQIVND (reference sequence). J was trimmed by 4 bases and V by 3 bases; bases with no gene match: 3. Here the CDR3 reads CASSITGDNQPQHF. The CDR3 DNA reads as TGTGCCAGTAGTATCACAGGGGATAATCAGCCCCAGCATTTT.

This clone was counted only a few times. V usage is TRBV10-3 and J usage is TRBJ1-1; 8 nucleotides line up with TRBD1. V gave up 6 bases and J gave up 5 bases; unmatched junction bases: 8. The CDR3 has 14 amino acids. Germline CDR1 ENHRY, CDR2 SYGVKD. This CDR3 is CAISQTGVGTEAFF. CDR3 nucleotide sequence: TGTGCCATCAGCCAGACAGGGGTAGGGACTGAAGCTTTCTTT.

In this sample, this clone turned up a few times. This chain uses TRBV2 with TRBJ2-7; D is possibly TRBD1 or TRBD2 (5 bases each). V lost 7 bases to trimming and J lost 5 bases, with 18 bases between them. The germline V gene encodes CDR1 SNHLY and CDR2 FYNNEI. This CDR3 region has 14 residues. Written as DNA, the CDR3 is TGTGCCAGCACCCCGGGACGGTTTGTAGACGAGCAGTACTTC. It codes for CASTPGRFVDEQYF.

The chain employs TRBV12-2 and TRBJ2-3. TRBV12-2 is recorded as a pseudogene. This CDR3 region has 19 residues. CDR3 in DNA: TGTGCAAGTCGCTTAGCGCTGGGGGAACCCACCCTCCTCACAGATACGCAGTATTTT. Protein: CASRLALGEPTLLTDTQYF.

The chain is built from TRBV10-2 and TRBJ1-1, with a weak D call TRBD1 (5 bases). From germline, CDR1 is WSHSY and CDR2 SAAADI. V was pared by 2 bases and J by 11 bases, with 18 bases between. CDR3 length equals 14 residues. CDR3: CASSERTGPSVAFF. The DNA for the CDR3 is TGCGCCAGCAGTGAGCGAACGGGACCGTCGGTGGCTTTCTTT.

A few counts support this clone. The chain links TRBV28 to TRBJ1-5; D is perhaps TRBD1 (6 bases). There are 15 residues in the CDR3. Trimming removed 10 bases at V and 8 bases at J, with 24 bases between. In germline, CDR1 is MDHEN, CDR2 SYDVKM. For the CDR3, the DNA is TGTGCCACCATATCCGGGTTGGGGGGCTTTAAGCCCCAGCATTTT. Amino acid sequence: CATISGLGGFKPQHF.

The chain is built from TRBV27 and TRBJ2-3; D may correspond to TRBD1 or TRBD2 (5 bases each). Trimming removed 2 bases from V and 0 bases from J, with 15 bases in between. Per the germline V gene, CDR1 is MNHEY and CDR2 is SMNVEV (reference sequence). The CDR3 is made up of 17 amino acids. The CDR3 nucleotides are TGTGCCAGCAGTTTAGTGGGGGTGCCGGCTAGCACAGATACGCAGTATTTT. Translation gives CASSLVGVPASTDTQYF.